The source of this T cell receptor beta chain is a study of OX40 agonist ivuxolimab in advanced cancers. Background on the study: Patients were dosed with the agonistic anti-OX40 (CD134) antibody ivuxolimab. In three patients, partial responses were observed, one with hepatocellular carcinoma and two with cutaneous melanoma. Study results and caveats: CD4+ and CD8+ blood T cells expanded clonally by week 6 at 0.1 to 3.0 mg/kg.

A note on this clone: The antigen is unknown.

Clones were sequenced by immunoSEQ multiplex PCR, and TCRdb holds only the in-frame ones, with some missing. The sample includes 45,000 to 55,000 clones, roughly 88% of them seen just once. The CDR3 spans 14 residues. The V gene's germline CDR1 is LNHDA and CDR2 SQIVND (reference sequence). Trimming pared 6 bases from V and 8 bases from J, leaving 19 bases between. Peripheral blood came from all dose cohorts at three timepoints. This clonotype originated in an adult with an advanced solid tumor such as melanoma, head and neck, liver or kidney cancer. The sample consisted of CD4+ or CD8+ T cells sorted from blood, taken in a trial of the OX40 agonist ivuxolimab. The rearrangement uses TRBV19 and TRBJ1-2; D gene uncertain. The CDR3 is CASRPSFGVGGYTF. The DNA of the CDR3 is TGTGCCAGTAGACCCTCATTCGGGGTCGGAGGCTACACCTTC.